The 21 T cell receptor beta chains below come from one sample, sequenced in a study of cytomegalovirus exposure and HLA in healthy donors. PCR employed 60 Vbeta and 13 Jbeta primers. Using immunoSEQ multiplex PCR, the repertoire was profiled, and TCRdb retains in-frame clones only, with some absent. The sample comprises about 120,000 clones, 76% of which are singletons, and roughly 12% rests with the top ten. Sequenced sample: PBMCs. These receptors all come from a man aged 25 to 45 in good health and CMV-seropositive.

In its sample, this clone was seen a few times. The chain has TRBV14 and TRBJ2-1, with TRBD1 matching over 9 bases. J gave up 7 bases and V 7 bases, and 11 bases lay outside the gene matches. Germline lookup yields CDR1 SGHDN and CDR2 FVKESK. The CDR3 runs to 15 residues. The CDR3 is CASTALGTGRNEQFF. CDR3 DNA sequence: TGTGCCAGCACGGCCCTCGGGACAGGGAGAAATGAGCAGTTCTTC.

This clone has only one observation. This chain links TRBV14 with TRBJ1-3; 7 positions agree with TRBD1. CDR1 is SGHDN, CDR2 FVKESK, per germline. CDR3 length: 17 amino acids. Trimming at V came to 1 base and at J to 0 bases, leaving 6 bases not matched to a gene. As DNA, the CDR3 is TGTGCCAGCAGCCAAGGACAGGGATATTTCTCTGGAAACACCATATATTTT. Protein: CASSQGQGYFSGNTIYF.

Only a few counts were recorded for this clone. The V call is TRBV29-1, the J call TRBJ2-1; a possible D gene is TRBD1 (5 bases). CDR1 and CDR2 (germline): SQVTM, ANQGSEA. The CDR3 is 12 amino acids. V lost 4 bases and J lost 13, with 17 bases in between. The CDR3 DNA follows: TGCAGCGTTGTAGGGGAACGGTCTCAACAGTTCTTC. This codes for CSVVGERSQQFF.

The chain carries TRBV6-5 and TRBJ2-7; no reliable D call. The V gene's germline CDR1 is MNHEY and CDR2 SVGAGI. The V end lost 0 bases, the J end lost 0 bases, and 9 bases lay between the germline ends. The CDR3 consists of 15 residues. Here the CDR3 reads CASSYSAADSYEQYF. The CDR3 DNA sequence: TGTGCCAGCAGTTACTCGGCCGCGGACTCCTACGAGCAGTACTTC.

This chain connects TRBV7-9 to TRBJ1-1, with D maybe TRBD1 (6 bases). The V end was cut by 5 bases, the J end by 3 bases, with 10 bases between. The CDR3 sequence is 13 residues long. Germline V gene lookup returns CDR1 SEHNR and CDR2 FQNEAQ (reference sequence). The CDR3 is CASSTGIHTEAFF. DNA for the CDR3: TGTGCCAGCAGCACAGGGATCCACACTGAAGCTTTCTTT.

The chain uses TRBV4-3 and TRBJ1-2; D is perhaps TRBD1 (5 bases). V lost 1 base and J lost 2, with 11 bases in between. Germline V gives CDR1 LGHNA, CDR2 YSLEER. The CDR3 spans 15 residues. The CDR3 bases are TGCGCCAGCAGCCAAGTACAGGACAACAACTATGGCTACACCTTC. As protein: CASSQVQDNNYGYTF.

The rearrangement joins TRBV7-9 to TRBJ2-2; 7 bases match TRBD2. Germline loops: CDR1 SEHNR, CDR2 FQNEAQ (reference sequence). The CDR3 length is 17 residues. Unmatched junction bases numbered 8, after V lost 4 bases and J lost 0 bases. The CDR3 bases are TGTGCCAGCAGCTCGGGGGTAGCGGGTCCGAACACCGGGGAGCTGTTTTTT. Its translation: CASSSGVAGPNTGELFF.

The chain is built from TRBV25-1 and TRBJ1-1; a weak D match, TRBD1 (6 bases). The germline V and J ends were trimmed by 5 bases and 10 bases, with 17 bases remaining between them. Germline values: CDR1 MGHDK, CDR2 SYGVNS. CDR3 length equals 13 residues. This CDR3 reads CASSTGQTQGAFF. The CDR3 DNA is TGTGCCAGCAGTACTGGACAGACTCAGGGAGCTTTCTTT.

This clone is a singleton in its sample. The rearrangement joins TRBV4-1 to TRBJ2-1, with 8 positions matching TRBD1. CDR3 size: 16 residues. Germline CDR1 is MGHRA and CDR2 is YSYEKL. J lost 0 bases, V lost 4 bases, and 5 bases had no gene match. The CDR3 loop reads CASSPRTGSSYNEQFF. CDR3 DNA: TGCGCCAGCAGCCCTCGGACAGGGAGCTCCTACAATGAGCAGTTCTTC.

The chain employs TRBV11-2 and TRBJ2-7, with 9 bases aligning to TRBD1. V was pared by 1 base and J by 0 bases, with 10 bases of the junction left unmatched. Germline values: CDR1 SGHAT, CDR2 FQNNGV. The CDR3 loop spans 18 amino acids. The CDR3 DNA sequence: TGTGCCAGCAGCTTAGCACTCACAGGGGGCTACGTCTCCTACGAGCAGTACTTC. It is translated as CASSLALTGGYVSYEQYF.

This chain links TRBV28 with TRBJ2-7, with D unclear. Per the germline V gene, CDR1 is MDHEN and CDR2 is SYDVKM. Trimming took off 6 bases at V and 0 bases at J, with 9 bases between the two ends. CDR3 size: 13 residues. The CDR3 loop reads CASSSPSSYEQYF. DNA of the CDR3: TGTGCCAGCAGCTCCCCTAGCTCCTACGAGCAGTACTTC.

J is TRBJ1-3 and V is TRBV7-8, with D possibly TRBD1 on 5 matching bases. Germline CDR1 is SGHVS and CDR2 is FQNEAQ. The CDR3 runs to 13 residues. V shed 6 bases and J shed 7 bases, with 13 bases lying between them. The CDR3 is CASSPGGGNTIYF. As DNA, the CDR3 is TGTGCCAGCAGTCCTGGGGGGGGTAACACCATATATTTT.

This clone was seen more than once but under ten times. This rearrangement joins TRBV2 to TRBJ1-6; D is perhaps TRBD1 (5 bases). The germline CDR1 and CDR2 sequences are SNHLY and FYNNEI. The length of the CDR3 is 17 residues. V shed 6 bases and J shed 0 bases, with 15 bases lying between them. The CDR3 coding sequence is TGTGCCAGCAGCTCCGACAGTTTAGACTCCTATAATTCACCCCTCCACTTT. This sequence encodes CASSSDSLDSYNSPLHF.

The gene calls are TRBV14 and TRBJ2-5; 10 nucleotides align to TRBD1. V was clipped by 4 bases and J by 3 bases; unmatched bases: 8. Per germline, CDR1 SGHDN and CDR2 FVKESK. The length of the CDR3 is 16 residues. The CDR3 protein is CASSLLGTGEEETQYF. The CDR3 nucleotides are TGTGCCAGCAGCCTACTCGGGACAGGGGAGGAAGAGACCCAGTACTTC.

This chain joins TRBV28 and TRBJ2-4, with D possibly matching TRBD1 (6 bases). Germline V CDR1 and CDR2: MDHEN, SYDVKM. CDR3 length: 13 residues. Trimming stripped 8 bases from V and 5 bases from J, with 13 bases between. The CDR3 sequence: CASQTGPENIQYF. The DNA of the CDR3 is TGTGCCAGCCAAACAGGGCCCGAAAACATTCAGTACTTC.

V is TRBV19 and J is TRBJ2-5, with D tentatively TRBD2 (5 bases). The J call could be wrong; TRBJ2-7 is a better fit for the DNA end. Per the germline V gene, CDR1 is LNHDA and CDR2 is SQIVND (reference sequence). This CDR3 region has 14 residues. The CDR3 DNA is TGTGCCAGTAGTATGGTTCGGGATAGCTACGAGCAGTACTTC. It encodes CASSMVRDSYEQYF.

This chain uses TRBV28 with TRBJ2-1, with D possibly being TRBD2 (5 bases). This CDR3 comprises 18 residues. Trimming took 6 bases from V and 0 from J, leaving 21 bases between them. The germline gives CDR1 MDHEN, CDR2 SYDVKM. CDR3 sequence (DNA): TGTGCCAGCAGCCCCCTCGCCGGACTTCGGAGCTCCTACAATGAGCAGTTCTTC. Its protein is CASSPLAGLRSSYNEQFF.

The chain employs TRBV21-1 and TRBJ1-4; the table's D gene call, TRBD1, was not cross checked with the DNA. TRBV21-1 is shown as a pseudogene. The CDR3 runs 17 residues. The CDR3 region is CASSPGQGNATNEKLFF. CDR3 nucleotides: TGTGCCAGCAGCCCCGGACAGGGAAACGCAACTAATGAAAAACTGTTTTTT.

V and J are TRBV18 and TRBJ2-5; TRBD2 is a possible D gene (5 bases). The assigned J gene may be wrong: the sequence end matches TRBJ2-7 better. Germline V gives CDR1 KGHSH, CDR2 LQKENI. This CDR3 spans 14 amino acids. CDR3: CASSPGFERYEQYF. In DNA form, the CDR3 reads TGTGCCAGCTCACCAGGGTTTGAGCGGTACGAGCAGTACTTC.

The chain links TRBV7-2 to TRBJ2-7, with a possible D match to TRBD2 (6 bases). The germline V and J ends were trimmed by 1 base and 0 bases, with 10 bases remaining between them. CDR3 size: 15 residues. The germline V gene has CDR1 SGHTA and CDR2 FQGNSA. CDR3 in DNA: TGTGCCAGCAGCTTAGAGGAGGGAGGCTCCTACGAGCAGTACTTC. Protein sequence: CASSLEEGGSYEQYF.

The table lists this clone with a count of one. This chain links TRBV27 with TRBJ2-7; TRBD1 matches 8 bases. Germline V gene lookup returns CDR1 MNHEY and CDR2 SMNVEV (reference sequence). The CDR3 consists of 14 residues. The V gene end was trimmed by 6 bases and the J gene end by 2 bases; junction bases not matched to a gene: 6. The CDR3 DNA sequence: TGTGCCAGCAGACTGACAGGGGAGGCCTACGAGCAGTACTTC. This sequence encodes CASRLTGEAYEQYF.